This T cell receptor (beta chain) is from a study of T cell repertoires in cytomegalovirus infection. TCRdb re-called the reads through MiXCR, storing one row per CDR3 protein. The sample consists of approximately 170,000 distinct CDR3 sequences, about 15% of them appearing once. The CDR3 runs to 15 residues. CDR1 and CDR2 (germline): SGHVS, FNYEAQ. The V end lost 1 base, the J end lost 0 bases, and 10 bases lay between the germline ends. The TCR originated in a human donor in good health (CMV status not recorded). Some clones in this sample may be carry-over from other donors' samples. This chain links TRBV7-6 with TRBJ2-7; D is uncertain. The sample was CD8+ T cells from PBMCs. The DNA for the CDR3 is TGTGCCAGCAGCTTAGAACAGACGAGCTCCTACGAGCAGTACTTC. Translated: CASSLEQTSSYEQYF.